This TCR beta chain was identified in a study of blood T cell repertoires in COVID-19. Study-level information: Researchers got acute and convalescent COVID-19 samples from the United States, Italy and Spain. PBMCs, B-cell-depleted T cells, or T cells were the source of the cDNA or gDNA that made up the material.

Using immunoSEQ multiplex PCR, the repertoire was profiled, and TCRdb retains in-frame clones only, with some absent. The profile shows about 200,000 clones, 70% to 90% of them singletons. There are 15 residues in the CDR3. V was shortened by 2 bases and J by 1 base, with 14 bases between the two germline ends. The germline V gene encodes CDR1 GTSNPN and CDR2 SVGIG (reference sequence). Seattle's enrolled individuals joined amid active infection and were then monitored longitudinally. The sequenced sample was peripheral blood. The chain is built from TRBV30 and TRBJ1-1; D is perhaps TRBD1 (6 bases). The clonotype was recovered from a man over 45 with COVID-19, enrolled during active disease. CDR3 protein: CAWSHSGHTNTEAFF. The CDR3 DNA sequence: TGTGCCTGGAGTCATTCGGGACATACGAACACTGAAGCTTTCTTT. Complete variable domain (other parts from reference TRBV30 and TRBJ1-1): SQTIHQWPATLVQPVGSPLSLECTVEGTSNPNLYWYRQAAGRGLQLLFYSVGIGQISSEVPQNLSASRPQDRQFILSSKKLLLSDSGFYLCAWSHSGHTNTEAFFGQGTRLTVV.